Following are 23 T cell receptor beta chains from one sample sequenced in a study of vaccination effects on CD4 cells after COVID-19. For these TCRs, the target antigens are not known. Repertoires were generated with immunoSEQ multiplex PCR, while TCRdb's copy carries only in-frame clones and drops some. This sample has 65,000 to 90,000 clones, with over 65% found just once. Subsequent to less than eleven days of culture, CD4+ T cells were isolated. As their vaccination, participants received two doses of either BNT162b2 or mRNA-1273. The material was CD4+ T cells from PBMCs cultured without peptide, obtained after COVID-19 vaccination. These receptor sequences come from a human donor who received a COVID-19 vaccine.

The rearrangement links TRBV27 to TRBJ1-5, with a weak D call TRBD1 (5 bases). V shed 0 bases and J shed 4 bases, with 13 bases lying between them. Germline values: CDR1 MNHEY, CDR2 SMNVEV (reference sequence). The CDR3 totals 16 residues. CDR3 residues: CASSLSWQGTNQPQHF. CDR3 DNA: TGTGCCAGCAGTTTATCGTGGCAGGGTACGAATCAGCCCCAGCATTTT.

The chain has TRBV2 and TRBJ1-3; D not resolved. V lost 1 base to trimming and J lost 0 bases, with 7 bases between them. There are 15 residues in the CDR3. Germline V CDR1 and CDR2: SNHLY, FYNNEI. The DNA of the CDR3 is TGTGCCAGCAGTGAAGAGCCTCTCTCTGGAAACACCATATATTTT. Protein: CASSEEPLSGNTIYF.

The chain couples TRBV6-5 to TRBJ1-3; no definite D call. V shed 6 bases and J shed 2 bases, with 14 bases lying between them. This CDR3 is 15 amino acids long. The germline gives CDR1 MNHEY, CDR2 SVGAGI. The CDR3 coding sequence is TGTGCCAGCAGATCTGGCGAGAGGGCTGGAAACACCATATATTTT. Translation gives CASRSGERAGNTIYF.

J is TRBJ1-1 and V is TRBV15; D gene unclear. The CDR3 loop spans 15 amino acids. Germline V gene sequence: CDR1 LNHNV, CDR2 YYDKDF (reference sequence). V gave up 1 base and J gave up 6 bases, with 15 bases separating them. The CDR3 spells CATSRGVEGSAEAFF. The DNA of the CDR3 is TGTGCCACCAGCAGAGGGGTGGAGGGTTCGGCTGAAGCTTTCTTT.

The V gene is TRBV2, the J gene TRBJ1-4; no reliable D call. The CDR3 loop spans 13 amino acids. Germline V gives CDR1 SNHLY, CDR2 FYNNEI. Trimming shortened V by 6 bases and J by 3 bases, and 8 bases separated the two germline ends. The DNA for the CDR3 is TGTGCCAGCAGACAAGATTCTAATGAAAAACTGTTTTTT. Protein product: CASRQDSNEKLFF.

The chain has TRBV24-1 and TRBJ2-3; 10 nucleotides match TRBD2. The trim removed 9 bases at V and 0 bases at J, leaving 2 bases unmatched. CDR1 is KGHDR, CDR2 SFDVKD, per germline. The CDR3 covers 14 residues. This CDR3 reads CATRTSGSTDTQYF. CDR3 in DNA: TGTGCCACCCGGACTAGCGGTAGCACAGATACGCAGTATTTT.

The chain links TRBV25-1 to TRBJ1-5, with a possible D match to TRBD1 (5 bases). The CDR3 length is 13 residues. The V end was cut by 3 bases, the J end by 6 bases, with 9 bases between. In germline, CDR1 is MGHDK, CDR2 SYGVNS. The CDR3 DNA follows: TGTGCCAGCAGTGACAAGGGGTTTCAGCCCCAGCATTTT. Its translation is CASSDKGFQPQHF. Using reference TRBV25-1 and TRBJ1-5 for the parts outside the CDR3, the full variable domain is EADIYQTPRYLVIGTGKKITLECSQTMGHDKMYWYQQDPGMELHLIHYSYGVNSTEKGDLSSESTVSRIRTEHFPLTLESARPSHTSQYLCASSDKGFQPQHFGDGTRLSIL.

The chain employs TRBV9 and TRBJ2-5; D is undetermined. Between the trimmed V and J ends, which lost 3 bases and 0 bases, there was a span of 12 bases. The germline CDR1 and CDR2 sequences are SGDLS and YYNGEE. The CDR3 has 15 amino acids. The CDR3 DNA sequence: TGTGCCAGCAGCGACGGCAGTAGCAACCAAGAGACCCAGTACTTC. Translated: CASSDGSSNQETQYF.

This sequence joins TRBV19 and TRBJ1-2, with 9 bases that match TRBD1. This CDR3 region has 16 residues. V was clipped by 6 bases and J by 5 bases; unmatched bases: 13. Per the germline V gene, CDR1 is LNHDA and CDR2 is SQIVND (reference sequence). CDR3 DNA sequence: TGTGCCAGTAGGTTACCCGAGGGACAGGGAAATTATGGCTACACCTTC. Translation gives CASRLPEGQGNYGYTF.

The chain links TRBV9 to TRBJ2-7, with 8 bases identical to TRBD1. The V segment lost 0 bases and the J segment 4 bases; nucleotides outside the gene matches: 9. This CDR3 is 16 amino acids long. Germline loops: CDR1 SGDLS, CDR2 YYNGEE. CDR3 protein: CASSVARRGRRYEQYV. CDR3 in DNA: TGTGCCAGCAGCGTAGCTCGCAGGGGGCGTAGGTACGAGCAGTACGTC.

The V gene is TRBV14, the J gene TRBJ1-6, with TRBD1 matching over 7 bases. CDR1 and CDR2 from the germline V gene are SGHDN and FVKESK. CDR3 length: 16 amino acids. The J segment lost 7 bases and the V segment lost 3 bases, leaving 9 bases of the junction unmatched. The CDR3 spells CASSQYWDSRNSPLHF. For the CDR3, the DNA is TGTGCCAGCAGCCAGTACTGGGACAGTCGGAATTCACCCCTCCACTTT. The full variable domain, in which reference TRBV14 and TRBJ1-6 provide the parts outside the CDR3, is EAGVTQFPSHSVIEKGQTVTLRCDPISGHDNLYWYRRVMGKEIKFLLHFVKESKQDESGMPNNRFLAERTGGTYSTLKVQPAELEDSGVYFCASSQYWDSRNSPLHFGNGTRLTVT.

V is TRBV9 and J is TRBJ1-5; the D is unclear. Between the trimmed V and J ends, which lost 0 bases and 1 base, there was a span of 8 bases. Looked up from germline, CDR1 is SGDLS and CDR2 is YYNGEE. The CDR3 is 15 residues long. CDR3 DNA sequence: TGTGCCAGCAGCGTAGGGCTGAACAGCAATCAGCCCCAGCATTTT. Its protein is CASSVGLNSNQPQHF.

The V gene is TRBV5-4, the J gene TRBJ2-5; 10 bases align to TRBD2. Germline V gene lookup returns CDR1 SGHNT and CDR2 YYREEE (reference sequence). With V trimmed by 1 base and J by 1 base, 1 base remained unmatched. This CDR3 has 15 amino acids. The CDR3 sequence: CASSLLAGVQETQYF. The DNA of the CDR3 is TGTGCCAGCAGCTTGCTAGCGGGGGTCCAAGAGACCCAGTACTTC.

This clone was observed a single time. CDR3 sequence (DNA): TGTGCCAGCAGCCCCCGCCGGAGTGAAAAACTGTTTTTT. It yields the protein CASSPRRSEKLFF. The chain employs TRBV11-2 and TRBJ1-4; D gene ambiguous. CDR1 SGHAT and CDR2 FQNNGV come from the germline V gene. CDR3 size: 13 residues. V lost 5 bases and J 7 bases, leaving 11 bases between the germline ends.

The chain couples TRBV7-2 to TRBJ1-1, with a tentative D call TRBD1 (5 bases). Germline V lookup: CDR1 SGHTA, CDR2 FQGNSA. V gave up 5 bases and J gave up 4 bases, with 17 bases separating them. The CDR3 is made up of 15 amino acids. The CDR3 DNA is TGTGCCAGCAGCCCTCGACCCATGGGGCCCACTGAAGCTTTCTTT. Amino acid sequence: CASSPRPMGPTEAFF.

The rearrangement links TRBV28 to TRBJ1-6, with 9 bases matching TRBD1. The CDR3 is 20 residues long. J lost 5 bases, V lost 1 base, and 15 bases had no gene match. Germline loops: CDR1 MDHEN, CDR2 SYDVKM. This CDR3 reads CASSLSPLGTGPRNNSPLHF. The CDR3 DNA reads as TGTGCCAGCAGTTTATCCCCGCTAGGGACAGGGCCACGGAATAATTCACCCCTCCACTTT. The full variable domain, completed using reference TRBV28 and TRBJ1-6, is DVKVTQSSRYLVKRTGEKVFLECVQDMDHENMFWYRQDPGLGLRLIYFSYDVKMKEKGDIPEGYSVSREKKERFSLILESASTNQTSMYLCASSLSPLGTGPRNNSPLHFGNGTRLTVT.

This clone was seen only a few times. V usage is TRBV6-5 and J usage is TRBJ2-1; unclear D gene. Deletions cut 2 bases from V and 0 bases from J, with 11 bases between. The CDR3 has 16 amino acids. The germline gives CDR1 MNHEY, CDR2 SVGAGI. The DNA for the CDR3 is TGTGCCAGCAGTTACAATTCGCTGAGCTCCTACAATGAGCAGTTCTTC. Protein: CASSYNSLSSYNEQFF.

The chain is built from TRBV5-4 and TRBJ2-2; D may be TRBD1 or TRBD2 (5 bases each). Germline V gene sequence: CDR1 SGHNT, CDR2 YYREEE (reference sequence). V lost 4 bases and J lost 1, with 11 bases in between. This CDR3 region has 15 residues. The DNA for the CDR3 is TGTGCCAGCAGCCCCGCGAGGGGGAACACCGGGGAGCTGTTTTTT. It is translated as CASSPARGNTGELFF.

The V call is TRBV28, the J call TRBJ1-6; TRBD1 matches 7 bases. The V segment lost 5 bases and the J segment 11 bases; nucleotides outside the gene matches: 9. Looked up from germline, CDR1 is MDHEN and CDR2 is SYDVKM. The CDR3 contains 14 residues. CDR3 sequence: CASSPTGVVTPLHF. The CDR3 DNA reads as TGTGCCAGCAGTCCAACAGGGGTCGTAACACCCCTCCACTTT.

The chain carries TRBV12-5 and TRBJ2-3; 7 bases agree with TRBD1. With 6 bases clipped from V and 0 bases from J, the junction kept 21 bases outside the gene matches. From germline, CDR1 is LGHNT and CDR2 FRNRAP. The CDR3 spans 20 residues. CDR3 loop: CASGPLSDGQVFPSTDTQYF. CDR3 bases: TGTGCTAGTGGCCCGCTCTCTGATGGACAGGTTTTCCCTAGCACAGATACGCAGTATTTT.

The gene calls are TRBV18 and TRBJ2-5; perhaps D is TRBD1 or TRBD2 (5 bases each). The germline V gene encodes CDR1 KGHSH and CDR2 LQKENI. The CDR3 runs 13 residues. The ends were cut back, 4 bases at V and 2 bases at J, with 8 bases in the middle. As DNA, the CDR3 is TGTGCCAGCTCACGGGGGAATCAAGAGACCCAGTACTTC. It specifies CASSRGNQETQYF.

This chain joins TRBV5-4 and TRBJ1-1; the match to TRBD1 covers 7 bases. The CDR3 consists of 15 residues. The J segment lost 1 base and the V segment lost 2 bases, leaving 5 bases of the junction unmatched. Germline V gene sequence: CDR1 SGHNT, CDR2 YYREEE (reference sequence). The DNA of the CDR3 is TGTGCCAGCAGCTTACAGGGGCTTGAGAACACTGAAGCTTTCTTT. Residues: CASSLQGLENTEAFF.

This clone has a single count. This chain links TRBV5-4 with TRBJ2-5; no reliable D call. Germline V lookup: CDR1 SGHNT, CDR2 YYREEE (reference sequence). Trimming took 0 bases from V and 1 from J, leaving 1 base between them. There are 12 residues in the CDR3. CDR3 residues: CASSLGQETQYF. DNA of the CDR3: TGTGCCAGCAGCTTGGGCCAAGAGACCCAGTACTTC.